The 25 T cell receptor beta chains listed next were all sequenced from one sample in a study of vaccination effects on CD4 cells after COVID-19. Peptide-pool stimulation followed by sequencing identified expanded antigen-specific CD4+ clonotypes in the ViraFEST assay. When less than 13 days of culture had elapsed, CD4+ T cells were isolated. Sometime from March through December 2020, the person acquired a SARS-CoV-2 infection that PCR confirmed. Vaccine administered to participants consisted of two doses of either BNT162b2 or mRNA-1273. Assay: immunoSEQ multiplex PCR; the TCRdb copy retains only in-frame clones and omits some. Among 12,000 to 15,000 clones listed, around 84% were seen once. Their specific antigens are unknown. Source: CD4+ T cells from PBMCs cultured with HCoV-NL63 spike peptides, taken after COVID-19 vaccination. These receptors were obtained from a human donor who had a prior SARS-CoV-2 infection.

The CDR3 reads CAWSWRGARNTGELFF. DNA of the CDR3: TGTGCCTGGAGTTGGAGGGGCGCGAGGAACACCGGGGAGCTGTTTTTT. The chain combines TRBV30 with TRBJ2-2; a weak D match, TRBD2 (6 bases). CDR3 length: 16 amino acids. Germline V gene sequence: CDR1 GTSNPN, CDR2 SVGIG (reference sequence). Trimming stripped 2 bases from V and 1 base from J, with 14 bases between.

This clone occurred a few times. The chain links TRBV3-1 (or the pseudogene TRBV3-2) to TRBJ1-1; D unresolved. From germline, CDR1 is LGHDT and CDR2 YNNKEL (reference sequence). The CDR3 extends over 13 amino acids. V was pared by 1 base and J by 8 bases, with 11 bases between. For the CDR3, the DNA is TGTGCCAGCAGCCAAGGGGAGCGGAGGGAAGCTTTCTTT. It encodes CASSQGERREAFF.

The chain links TRBV5-1 to TRBJ2-1; 7 bases match TRBD2. Germline assignment: CDR1 SGHRS and CDR2 YFSETQ. J gave up 6 bases and V 2 bases, and 5 bases lay outside the gene matches. This CDR3 contains 14 residues. DNA for the CDR3: TGCGCCAGCAGCTTAACAAGGACTAGCAATGAGCAGTTCTTC. It encodes CASSLTRTSNEQFF.

The genes are TRBV7-9 and TRBJ1-1; tentatively, D is TRBD1 (6 bases). This CDR3 spans 16 amino acids. Germline V CDR1 and CDR2: SEHNR, FQNEAQ (reference sequence). Trimming took off 1 base at V and 0 bases at J, with 12 bases between the two ends. CDR3 protein: CASSLVGGPLNTEAFF. The DNA for the CDR3 is TGTGCCAGCAGCTTAGTCGGGGGCCCCTTGAACACTGAAGCTTTCTTT.

The chain employs TRBV2 and TRBJ1-2; 9 nucleotides agree with TRBD1. The CDR3 has 13 residues. Trimming at V came to 5 bases and at J to 3 bases, leaving 1 base not matched to a gene. Germline CDR1 and CDR2: SNHLY and FYNNEI. CDR3 sequence: CASSRTGDYGYTF. DNA for the CDR3: TGTGCCAGCAGTCGGACAGGGGACTATGGCTACACCTTC.

This chain joins TRBV6-1 and TRBJ2-7; D uncertain. V was trimmed by 2 bases and J by 4 bases, leaving 3 bases between them. Germline values: CDR1 MNHNS, CDR2 SASEGT. The CDR3 sequence is 11 residues long. For the CDR3, the DNA is TGTGCCAGCAGTGAATGGTACGAGCAGTACTTC. It encodes CASSEWYEQYF.

This clone was picked up one time. CDR3 nucleotide sequence: TGTGCCATCAGTGAGTCCGGAGGGCCCAGCTCTGGAAACACCATATATTTT. It codes for CAISESGGPSSGNTIYF. The chain links TRBV10-3 to TRBJ1-3; D not resolved. This CDR3 spans 17 amino acids. The ends were cut back, 0 bases at V and 0 bases at J, with 12 bases in the middle. Per the germline V gene, CDR1 is ENHRY and CDR2 is SYGVKD.

The chain is built from TRBV5-6 and TRBJ2-7; D unclear. Germline V gene data show CDR1 as SGHDT and CDR2 as YYEEEE. The CDR3 runs to 14 residues. V shed 0 bases and J shed 0 bases, with 7 bases lying between them. DNA for the CDR3: TGTGCCAGCAGCTTGGTCCTAAACTCCTACGAGCAGTACTTC. Its translation: CASSLVLNSYEQYF. The variable domain in full, completed from reference TRBV5-6 and TRBJ2-7, reads DAGVTQSPTHLIKTRGQQVTLRCSPKSGHDTVSWYQQALGQGPQFIFQYYEEEERQRGNFPDRFSGHQFPNYSSELNVNALLLGDSALYLCASSLVLNSYEQYFGPGTRLTVT.

This chain uses TRBV15 with TRBJ2-7; 8 nucleotides match TRBD2. CDR1 and CDR2 (germline): LNHNV, YYDKDF (reference sequence). This CDR3 is built from 13 residues. With 7 bases clipped from V and 4 bases from J, the junction kept 6 bases outside the gene matches. The CDR3 reads CATTSGSRYEQYF. In DNA form, the CDR3 reads TGTGCCACCACAAGCGGGAGTAGGTACGAGCAGTACTTC.

The J gene is TRBJ1-1, the V gene TRBV5-1; D gene unclear. The V end lost 0 bases, the J end lost 4 bases, and 7 bases lay between the germline ends. CDR1 and CDR2 (germline): SGHRS, YFSETQ. The CDR3 is 13 residues long. In DNA, the CDR3 is TGCGCCAGCAGCTTGGCCTCGGGCACTGAAGCTTTCTTT. Protein product: CASSLASGTEAFF.

This chain joins TRBV24-1 and TRBJ2-1; possibly TRBD2 for D (6 bases). The length of the CDR3 is 15 residues. V lost 3 bases and J 9 bases, leaving 17 bases between the germline ends. CDR1 is KGHDR and CDR2 is SFDVKD in the germline V gene. The DNA for the CDR3 is TGTGCCACCAGTGATGGGGCTAGAATGGGGGGTGAGCAGTTCTTC. It codes for CATSDGARMGGEQFF.

This clone was counted a single time. V is TRBV5-4 and J is TRBJ1-4; possibly TRBD1 for D (6 bases). From germline, CDR1 is SGHNT and CDR2 YYREEE (reference sequence). This CDR3 is 15 amino acids long. Trimming cost V 4 bases and J 4 bases, with 14 bases left between them. The CDR3 DNA reads as TGTGCCAGCAGCGTCGGGGGCGGAGGTAATGAAAAACTGTTTTTT. It is translated as CASSVGGGGNEKLFF.

The chain employs TRBV5-1 and TRBJ2-3; the match to TRBD1 covers 11 bases. From germline, CDR1 is SGHRS and CDR2 YFSETQ. The CDR3 has 18 residues. V shed 3 bases, J shed 0 bases, and the junction held 9 bases outside the gene matches. This CDR3 is CASSYGQGAHSSTDTQYF. The CDR3 coding sequence is TGCGCCAGCAGCTATGGACAGGGGGCCCATTCTAGCACAGATACGCAGTATTTT.

The genes are TRBV30 and TRBJ1-6; D call uncertain. CDR3 length: 14 residues. Germline-derived CDR1 and CDR2 are GTSNPN and SVGIG (reference sequence). The V end was cut by 0 bases, the J end by 7 bases, with 10 bases between. CDR3 region: CAWSVRADNSPLHF. The CDR3 DNA reads as TGTGCCTGGAGTGTACGCGCAGACAATTCACCCCTCCACTTT.

This chain links TRBV10-1 with TRBJ1-5; no definite D call. Trimming took 6 bases from V and 3 from J, leaving 9 bases between them. CDR3 length: 13 amino acids. The germline CDR1 and CDR2 sequences are WNHNN and SYGVQD (reference sequence). CDR3 nucleotide sequence: TGCGCCAGCAGCATTGCTTCCAATCAGCCCCAGCATTTT. Translation: CASSIASNQPQHF.

This clone ranks as medium-sized. This rearrangement joins TRBV6-5 to TRBJ2-1, with 16 bases matching TRBD2. The V gene end was trimmed by 8 bases and the J gene end by 5 bases; junction bases not matched to a gene: 3. CDR1 is MNHEY and CDR2 is SVGAGI in the germline V gene. The CDR3 is 15 residues long. In DNA form, the CDR3 reads TGTGCCAGCGAGGGACTAGCGGGAGGGCACAATGAGCAGTTCTTC. Protein: CASEGLAGGHNEQFF.

This clone occurred a few times. V and J are TRBV5-1 and TRBJ2-7; D not resolved. V was clipped by 3 bases and J by 2 bases, with 15 bases between them. The CDR3 length is 15 residues. CDR1 is SGHRS, CDR2 YFSETQ, per germline. In DNA, the CDR3 is TGCGCCAGCAGCTCGACTCCTCACGTAACCTACGAGCAGTACTTC. This sequence encodes CASSSTPHVTYEQYF.

The table lists this clone with a few counts. The chain carries TRBV20-1 and TRBJ2-7; D gene ambiguous. CDR1 is DFQATT, CDR2 SNEGSKA, per germline (reference sequence). With 4 bases removed from V and 2 bases from J, the gap between germline ends came to 6 bases. The CDR3 loop spans 11 amino acids. The CDR3 nucleotides read TGCAGTGCTACCCTGGCCTACGAGCAGTACTTC. Amino acids: CSATLAYEQYF.

The sample holds a few counts of this clone. The chain is built from TRBV2 and TRBJ1-2, with D hard to call. The germline V gene has CDR1 SNHLY and CDR2 FYNNEI. The CDR3 sequence is 11 residues long. The V and J ends lost 6 bases and 3 bases respectively, with 5 bases between them. The CDR3 DNA follows: TGTGCCAGCAGGCCGGACTATGGCTACACCTTC. As protein: CASRPDYGYTF.

The rearrangement joins TRBV5-1 to TRBJ2-6, with D hard to call. V lost 0 bases to trimming and J lost 2 bases, with 9 bases between them. CDR3 length equals 16 residues. Germline loops: CDR1 SGHRS, CDR2 YFSETQ. The CDR3 nucleotides are TGCGCCAGCAGCTTGGGGGCCATAACTGGGGCCAACGTCCTGACTTTC. Protein sequence: CASSLGAITGANVLTF.

This clone occurred once. The chain carries TRBV2 and TRBJ1-2; D unclear. The CDR3 length is 13 residues. Germline loops: CDR1 SNHLY, CDR2 FYNNEI. Trimming left V 4 bases short and J 8 bases short, with 14 bases between. CDR3 sequence reads: CASSGVGYEGYTF. CDR3 nucleotides: TGTGCCAGCAGTGGTGTGGGCTATGAGGGCTACACCTTC. Complete variable domain (other parts from reference TRBV2 and TRBJ1-2): EPEVTQTPSHQVTQMGQEVILRCVPISNHLYFYWYRQILGQKVEFLVSFYNNEISEKSEIFDDQFSVERPDGSNFTLKIRSTKLEDSAMYFCASSGVGYEGYTFGSGTRLTVV.

This clone was counted a few times. This chain uses TRBV7-2 with TRBJ1-6; D call uncertain. This CDR3 is 15 amino acids long. The V gene lost 6 bases and the J gene lost 9 bases, with 18 bases spanning the gap. Germline V CDR1 and CDR2: SGHTA, FQGNSA. CDR3: CASSPSQVIVSPLHF. As DNA, the CDR3 is TGTGCCAGCAGTCCATCCCAGGTTATAGTTTCACCCCTCCACTTT.

The chain uses TRBV11-3 and TRBJ2-1; 9 nucleotides align to TRBD2. Germline values: CDR1 SGHNT, CDR2 YENEEA. Trimming at V came to 5 bases and at J to 0 bases, leaving 11 bases not matched to a gene. There are 18 residues in the CDR3. In DNA form, the CDR3 reads TGTGCCAGCAGCCCGGGGTCGACTAGCGGTCTCTCCTACAATGAGCAGTTCTTC. Translation: CASSPGSTSGLSYNEQFF. The full variable domain, in which reference TRBV11-3 and TRBJ2-1 provide the parts outside the CDR3, is EAGVVQSPRYKIIEKKQPVAFWCNPISGHNTLYWYLQNLGQGPELLIRYENEEAVDDSQLPKDRFSAERLKGVDSTLKIQPAELGDSAVYLCASSPGSTSGLSYNEQFFGPGTRLTVL.

This clone occurred a few times. J is TRBJ1-2 and V is TRBV10-3; D may be TRBD1 (6 bases). CDR3 length: 14 residues. Germline CDR1 ENHRY, CDR2 SYGVKD. V lost 2 bases and J 6 bases, leaving 13 bases between the germline ends. CDR3 amino acids: CAISEGRGRDGYTF. DNA for the CDR3: TGTGCCATCAGTGAGGGCAGGGGAAGGGATGGCTACACCTTC.

CDR3 in DNA: TGTGCCAGCAGCCGAGACGTCACAGGGGGCTCTGGCTACACCTTC. Translated: CASSRDVTGGSGYTF. The chain uses TRBV7-8 and TRBJ1-2; TRBD1 aligns across 9 bases. CDR3 length: 15 residues. The germline V gene encodes CDR1 SGHVS and CDR2 FQNEAQ. Trimming at V came to 5 bases and at J to 7 bases, leaving 11 bases not matched to a gene.